This T cell receptor beta chain is drawn from a study of radiation and T cells in renal cell carcinoma. Time point reported: blood 2 weeks post-SBRT. Documented treatment: 15 Gy SBRT to primary tumor, nephrectomy 4 weeks later. Profiled with immunoSEQ multiplex PCR; TCRdb holds only in-frame clones, not every one. The repertoire holds roughly 120,000 clones, with 81% as singletons. Trimming shortened V by 0 bases and J by 3 bases, and 9 bases separated the two germline ends. CDR1 SGHNT and CDR2 YYREEE come from the germline V gene (reference sequence). The CDR3 has 14 residues. The source of this sequence is an older woman with renal cell carcinoma. The chain carries TRBV5-4 and TRBJ1-2, with D maybe TRBD1 (6 bases). Sequences were derived from blood, sampled from a patient whose treatment included radiotherapy and nephrectomy. The CDR3 sequence: CASSLVGGDYGYTF. The CDR3, as DNA: TGTGCCAGCAGCTTGGTGGGGGGCGACTATGGCTACACCTTC.